The 25 T cell receptor beta chains given below trace back to one sample, sequenced in a study of identical twins. Via MiXCR, TCRdb re-called the 5' RACE reads, giving one row per CDR3 protein. The table shows around 490,000 distinct CDR3 sequences, with 20% to 25% occurring only once. These data were also filed under a second study, of yellow fever vaccine responses in identical twins.

Sequencing was performed on CD4+ T cells sorted from blood. These TCRs come from a woman between 18 and 29 years old in good health.

The rearrangement links TRBV6-1 to TRBJ2-7; 8 positions agree with TRBD1. CDR1 is MNHNS, CDR2 SASEGT, per germline. The trim removed 5 bases at V and 3 bases at J, leaving 6 bases unmatched. The CDR3 has 14 amino acids. CDR3 sequence (DNA): TGTGCCAGCAGTACGGGACAGGACTACTACGAGCAGTACTTC. Translated, it gives CASSTGQDYYEQYF.

This clonotype was observed at least ten times. The chain has TRBV4-1 and TRBJ2-2, with 13 bases that match TRBD2. The V and J ends lost 4 bases and 5 bases, in that order; junction bases with no gene match: 4. The CDR3 is 16 residues long. CDR1 MGHRA and CDR2 YSYEKL come from the germline V gene. The CDR3 is CASSPPGLAGTGELFF. CDR3 DNA sequence: TGCGCCAGCAGCCCTCCGGGACTAGCGGGAACCGGGGAGCTGTTTTTT.

This clonotype was recorded only once. The gene calls are TRBV20-1 and TRBJ1-6, with 7 positions matching TRBD1. There are 13 residues in the CDR3. The V gene's germline CDR1 is DFQATT and CDR2 SNEGSKA (reference sequence). The ends lost 5 bases at V and 8 bases at J; junction bases unmatched: 6. CDR3: CSAGTGVYSPLHF. In DNA form, the CDR3 reads TGCAGTGCTGGTACAGGGGTTTATTCACCCCTCCACTTT.

The chain carries TRBV24-1 and TRBJ2-5; D perhaps matches TRBD2 (6 bases). This CDR3 is 16 amino acids long. Trimming stripped 3 bases from V and 4 bases from J, with 17 bases between. From germline, CDR1 is KGHDR and CDR2 SFDVKD. The CDR3 loop reads CATSDGAGSAGETQYF. As DNA, the CDR3 is TGTGCCACCAGTGATGGGGCGGGGTCAGCAGGAGAGACCCAGTACTTC.

J is TRBJ1-1 and V is TRBV12-3 or TRBV12-4, with no clear D. This CDR3 has 13 residues. V dropped 3 bases and J dropped 0 bases, with 5 bases sitting between them. This chain's CDR3 is CASSLTMNTEAFF. The CDR3 coding sequence is TGTGCCAGCAGTTTGACAATGAACACTGAAGCTTTCTTT.

The chain is built from TRBV7-9 and TRBJ2-7; D not certain. The CDR3 runs 13 residues. V was cut by 1 base and J by 8 bases, with 12 bases left in between. The germline CDR1 and CDR2 sequences are SEHNR and FQNEAQ (reference sequence). The CDR3 nucleotides are TGTGCCAGCAGCTTAGTGGCTAGTGGGAAGCAGTACGTC. Its protein is CASSLVASGKQYV.

This clonotype was seen only a few times. This sequence joins TRBV12-3 or TRBV12-4 and TRBJ1-2, with 7 bases identical to TRBD1. The CDR3 is made up of 14 amino acids. V lost 4 bases and J lost 4; bases outside the gene matches: 6. CDR3 DNA: TGTGCCAGCAGTTCCCGACAGGGTCCCTATGGCTACACCTTC. It specifies CASSSRQGPYGYTF.

This clonotype was seen more than once but under ten times. The chain links TRBV25-1 to TRBJ2-3; 10 bases line up with TRBD2. J was trimmed by 1 base and V by 10 bases; bases with no gene match: 8. The CDR3 sequence is 15 residues long. Germline-derived CDR1 and CDR2 are MGHDK and SYGVNS. CDR3: CATSLAGGGTDTQYF. CDR3 DNA: TGTGCCACCTCTTTAGCGGGGGGCGGCACAGATACGCAGTATTTT.

V usage is TRBV9 and J usage is TRBJ2-3; 8 bases fit TRBD1. The CDR3 is made up of 15 amino acids. Unmatched junction bases numbered 6, after V lost 4 bases and J lost 2 bases. CDR1 is SGDLS and CDR2 is YYNGEE in the germline V gene. The CDR3, as DNA: TGTGCCAGCAGCTCACCAGGGGGCTCCACAGATACGCAGTATTTT. Its protein product is CASSSPGGSTDTQYF.

The gene calls are TRBV12-3 or TRBV12-4 and TRBJ2-5; D perhaps matches TRBD2 (6 bases). The CDR3 contains 15 residues. With 0 bases removed from V and 3 bases from J, the gap between germline ends came to 11 bases. CDR3 in amino acids: CASSLASGPKETQYF. The DNA of the CDR3 is TGTGCCAGCAGTTTAGCTAGCGGCCCAAAAGAGACCCAGTACTTC.

The rearrangement joins TRBV7-9 to TRBJ2-3; D is unclear. Germline V gene lookup returns CDR1 SEHNR and CDR2 FQNEAQ (reference sequence). This CDR3 comprises 16 residues. Deletions cut 5 bases from V and 1 base from J, with 16 bases between. The CDR3 DNA reads TGTGCCAGCAGCCCAAGTTGGCTTGATCGCACAGATACGCAGTATTTT. This encodes CASSPSWLDRTDTQYF. Full variable domain (rest looked up from reference TRBV7-9 and TRBJ2-3): DTGVSQNPRHKITKRGQNVTFRCDPISEHNRLYWYRQTLGQGPEFLTYFQNEAQLEKSRLLSDRFSAERPKGSFSTLEIQRTEQGDSAMYLCASSPSWLDRTDTQYFGPGTRLTVL.

This clonotype was detected only a few times. This rearrangement joins TRBV12-3 or TRBV12-4 to TRBJ1-4; tentative D call: TRBD1 (6 bases). The CDR3 covers 13 residues. V lost 5 bases and J lost 13, with 17 bases in between. The CDR3 DNA follows: TGTGCCAGCAGTAAACAGGGTGCCGGGCGACTGTTTTTT. It specifies CASSKQGAGRLFF.

The chain links TRBV12-3 or TRBV12-4 to TRBJ2-7; D uncertain. Trimming stripped 3 bases from V and 7 bases from J, with 13 bases between. This CDR3 spans 13 amino acids. CDR3 sequence: CASSLAAMGEQYF. The CDR3 region has the DNA TGTGCCAGCAGTTTGGCCGCGATGGGTGAGCAGTACTTC.

This clonotype was detected a few times. The chain joins TRBV29-1 to TRBJ2-3; 10 bases map to TRBD2. Trimming at V came to 6 bases and at J to 1 base, leaving 1 base not matched to a gene. Germline assignment: CDR1 SQVTM and CDR2 ANQGSEA. This CDR3 has 13 amino acids. The CDR3 loop reads CSVTSGGTDTQYF. The DNA of the CDR3 is TGCAGCGTCACTAGCGGGGGCACAGATACGCAGTATTTT.

The CDR3 here is CASSLEGQGITGELFF. CDR3 nucleotide sequence: TGTGCCAGCAGCTTGGAGGGACAGGGTATTACCGGGGAGCTGTTTTTT. The chain has TRBV7-8 and TRBJ2-2, with 9 bases fitting TRBD1. The length of the CDR3 is 16 residues. Germline-derived CDR1 and CDR2 are SGHVS and FQNEAQ. The ends lost 3 bases at V and 5 bases at J; junction bases unmatched: 7.

This clonotype has just a few counts. The CDR3 nucleotides are TGCGCCAGCAGCCATTATTGGACTTCACCCCTCCACTTT. Residues: CASSHYWTSPLHF. This chain uses TRBV4-1 with TRBJ1-6, with D hard to call. This CDR3 has 13 residues. Germline CDR1 is MGHRA and CDR2 is YSYEKL. V lost 3 bases, J lost 9 bases, and 9 bases lay in between.

The rearrangement links TRBV29-1 to TRBJ2-7, with 9 bases identical to TRBD2. The CDR3 length is 18 residues. The germline V gene encodes CDR1 SQVTM and CDR2 ANQGSEA. Trimming at V came to 2 bases and at J to 2 bases, leaving 16 bases not matched to a gene. The CDR3 is CSVEKWASGNTAAYEQYF. The CDR3 region has the DNA TGCAGCGTTGAAAAGTGGGCTAGCGGGAACACCGCTGCCTACGAGCAGTACTTC.

This clonotype was found a few times. The chain recombines TRBV15 with TRBJ2-1; D gene unclear. Germline V CDR1 and CDR2: LNHNV, YYDKDF (reference sequence). V was clipped by 4 bases and J by 0 bases, with 10 bases between them. The CDR3 length is 15 residues. CDR3 nucleotide sequence: TGTGCCACCAGCAATCCAAGAAACTCCTACAATGAGCAGTTCTTC. Translated, it gives CATSNPRNSYNEQFF.

This clonotype was recorded at least ten times. This rearrangement joins TRBV20-1 to TRBJ2-3, with D possibly called TRBD1 or TRBD2 (6 bases each). V gave up 3 bases and J gave up 0 bases, with 19 bases separating them. The CDR3 extends over 17 amino acids. From germline, CDR1 is DFQATT and CDR2 SNEGSKA (reference sequence). The CDR3 bases are TGCAGTGCTAGCGGGGGCCCTCCCCCTCCTAGCACAGATACGCAGTATTTT. As protein: CSASGGPPPPSTDTQYF.

The V and J genes are TRBV11-3 and TRBJ2-5; 7 bases map to TRBD1. The germline gives CDR1 SGHNT, CDR2 YENEEA. The CDR3 consists of 14 residues. Trimming cost V 4 bases and J 4 bases; bases outside gene matches: 6. Written as DNA, the CDR3 is TGTGCCAGCAGCTCCCCGACAGGGCCAGAGACCCAGTACTTC. Translation: CASSSPTGPETQYF.

This clonotype came up once. The rearrangement uses TRBV7-9 and TRBJ2-7, with D perhaps given as TRBD1 or TRBD2 (5 bases each). Trimming took 4 bases from V and 6 from J, leaving 19 bases between them. CDR1 is SEHNR, CDR2 FQNEAQ, per germline (reference sequence). The length of the CDR3 is 15 residues. The chain's CDR3 is CASSSGASGYAEQYF. The CDR3 DNA reads TGTGCCAGCAGCTCCGGGGCGTCAGGATATGCCGAGCAGTACTTC.

CDR3 bases: TGTGCCACCAGTGACCCCCGGATGGGCCCAGATACGCAGTATTTT. Protein product: CATSDPRMGPDTQYF. This chain uses TRBV24-1 with TRBJ2-3; D is uncertain. From germline, CDR1 is KGHDR and CDR2 SFDVKD. This CDR3 region has 15 residues. V was clipped by 4 bases and J by 4 bases, with 14 bases between them.

This clonotype was found a few times. The genes are TRBV12-3 or TRBV12-4 and TRBJ2-6; D is uncertain. Trimming removed 3 bases at V and 1 base at J, with 7 bases between. CDR3 length: 15 residues. CDR3 in amino acids: CASSLSSSGANVLTF. CDR3 DNA sequence: TGTGCCAGCAGTTTGTCTAGTTCTGGGGCCAACGTCCTGACTTTC.

This clonotype was counted between two and nine times. This chain uses TRBV24-1 with TRBJ2-7; no firm D call. Germline V gives CDR1 KGHDR, CDR2 SFDVKD. The CDR3 loop spans 11 amino acids. V shed 3 bases and J shed 12 bases, with 11 bases lying between them. The CDR3 region is CATSDGQYPYV. The CDR3, as DNA: TGTGCCACCAGTGATGGGCAGTATCCGTACGTC.

In its sample, this clonotype was seen a few times. The chain is built from TRBV5-6 and TRBJ1-3, with D perhaps matching TRBD1 (5 bases). V was clipped by 0 bases and J by 4 bases, with 8 bases between them. The germline V gene has CDR1 SGHDT and CDR2 YYEEEE. This CDR3 comprises 14 residues. The CDR3 DNA is TGTGCCAGCAGCTTGGTTGGGGCCGGAAACACCATATATTTT. Its protein is CASSLVGAGNTIYF.